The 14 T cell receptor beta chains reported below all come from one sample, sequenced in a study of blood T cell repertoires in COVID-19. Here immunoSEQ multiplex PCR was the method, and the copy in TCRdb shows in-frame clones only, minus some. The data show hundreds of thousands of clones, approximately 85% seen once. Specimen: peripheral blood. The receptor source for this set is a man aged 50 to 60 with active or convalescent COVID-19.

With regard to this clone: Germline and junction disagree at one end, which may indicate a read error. This chain's CDR3 is CASSDSGQANTIYF. For the CDR3, the DNA is TGTGCCAGCAGTGACTCGGGACAGGCAAACACCATATATTTT. The chain is built from TRBV6-5 and TRBJ1-3; 8 bases fit TRBD1. The CDR3 length is 14 residues. CDR1 is MNHEY and CDR2 is SVGAGI in the germline V gene.

In DNA, the CDR3 is TGTGCCAGCAGCAAATTAGCGACAACTAGCGGGATGTACAATGAGCAGTTCTTC. Its translation: CASSKLATTSGMYNEQFF. The chain employs TRBV11-2 and TRBJ2-1; TRBD2 matches at 10 bases. CDR3 length: 18 residues. The germline CDR1 and CDR2 sequences are SGHAT and FQNNGV. Unmatched junction bases numbered 14, after V lost 5 bases and J lost 4 bases.

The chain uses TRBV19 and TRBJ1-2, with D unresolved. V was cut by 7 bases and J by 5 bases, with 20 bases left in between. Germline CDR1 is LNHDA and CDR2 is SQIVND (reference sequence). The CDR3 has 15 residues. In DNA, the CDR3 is TGTGCCAGTACCCAAGCGCCCCTAATGGCGTATGGCTACACCTTC. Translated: CASTQAPLMAYGYTF.

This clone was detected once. The CDR3 region is CASSQAGQIHQPQHF. The CDR3 DNA follows: TGTGCCAGCAGCCAAGCCGGACAGATCCATCAGCCCCAGCATTTT. The rearrangement uses TRBV4-2 and TRBJ1-5; weak D call: TRBD1 (6 bases). Germline CDR1 LGHNA, CDR2 YNFKEQ. V was shortened by 1 base and J by 5 bases, with 12 bases between the two germline ends. CDR3 length: 15 residues.

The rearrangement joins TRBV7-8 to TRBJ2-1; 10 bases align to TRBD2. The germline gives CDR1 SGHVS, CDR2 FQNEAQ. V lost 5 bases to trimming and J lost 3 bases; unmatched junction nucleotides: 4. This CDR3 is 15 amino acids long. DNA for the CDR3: TGTGCCAGCAGCCGGGCTAGCGGGAGCTACAATGAGCAGTTCTTC. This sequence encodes CASSRASGSYNEQFF.

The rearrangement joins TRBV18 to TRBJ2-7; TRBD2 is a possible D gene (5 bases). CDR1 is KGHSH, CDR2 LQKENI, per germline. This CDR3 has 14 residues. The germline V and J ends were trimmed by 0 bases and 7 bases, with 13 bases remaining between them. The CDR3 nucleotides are TGTGCCAGCTCACCACCCCCCCCTACTAGAGAGCAGTACTTC. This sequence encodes CASSPPPPTREQYF.

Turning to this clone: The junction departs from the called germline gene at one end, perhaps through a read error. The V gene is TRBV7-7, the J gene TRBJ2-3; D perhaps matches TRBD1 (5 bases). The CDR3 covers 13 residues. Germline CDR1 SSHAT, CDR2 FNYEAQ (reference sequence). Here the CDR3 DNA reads TGTGCCAGCAGCTTAGCCGCGACAGAAACGCAGTATTTT. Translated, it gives CASSLAATETQYF.

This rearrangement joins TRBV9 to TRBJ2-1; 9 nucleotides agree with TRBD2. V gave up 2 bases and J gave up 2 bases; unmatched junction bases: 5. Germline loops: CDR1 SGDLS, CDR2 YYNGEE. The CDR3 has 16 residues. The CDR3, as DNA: TGTGCCAGCAGCGTTAGCGGGGGAAACCCCTACAATGAGCAGTTCTTC. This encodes CASSVSGGNPYNEQFF.

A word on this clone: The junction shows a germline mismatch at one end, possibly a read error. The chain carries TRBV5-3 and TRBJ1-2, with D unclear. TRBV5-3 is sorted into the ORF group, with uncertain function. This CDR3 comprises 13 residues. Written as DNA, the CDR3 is TGTGTCAGAAGCGTGGACGGTAACTATGGCTACACCTTC. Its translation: CVRSVDGNYGYTF.

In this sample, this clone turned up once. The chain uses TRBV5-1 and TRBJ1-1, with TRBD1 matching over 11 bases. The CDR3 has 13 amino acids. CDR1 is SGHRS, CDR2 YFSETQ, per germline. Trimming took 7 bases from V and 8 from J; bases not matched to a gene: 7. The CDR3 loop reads CASAGQGVAEAFF. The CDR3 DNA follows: TGCGCCAGCGCGGGACAGGGGGTGGCGGAAGCTTTCTTT.

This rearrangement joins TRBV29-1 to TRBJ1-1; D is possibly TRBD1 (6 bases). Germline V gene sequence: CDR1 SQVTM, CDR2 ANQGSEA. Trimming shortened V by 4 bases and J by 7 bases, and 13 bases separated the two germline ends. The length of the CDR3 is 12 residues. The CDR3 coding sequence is TGCAGCGTTGTACCGGGGGGCGGTGAAGCTTTCTTT. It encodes CSVVPGGGEAFF.

This chain's CDR3 is CASSPSGGGSPLHF. As DNA, the CDR3 is TGTGCCAGCTCACCCTCAGGGGGCGGGTCACCCCTCCACTTT. The chain couples TRBV18 to TRBJ1-6; 8 bases fit TRBD1. Germline CDR1 KGHSH, CDR2 LQKENI. CDR3 length equals 14 residues. V lost 3 bases, J lost 10 bases, and 5 bases stayed unmatched.

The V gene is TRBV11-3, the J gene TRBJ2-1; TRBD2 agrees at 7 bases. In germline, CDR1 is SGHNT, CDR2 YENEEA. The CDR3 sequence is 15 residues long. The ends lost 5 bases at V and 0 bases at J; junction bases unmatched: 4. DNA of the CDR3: TGTGCCAGCAGCATCGGGACTAACTCCTACAATGAGCAGTTCTTC. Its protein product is CASSIGTNSYNEQFF.

The CDR3 is CASSLATGSGTDTQYF. In nucleotides, the CDR3 is TGTGCCAGCAGCTTAGCCACCGGGAGTGGCACAGATACGCAGTATTTT. V and J are TRBV7-2 and TRBJ2-3, with a tentative D call TRBD2 (6 bases). V dropped 0 bases and J dropped 1 base, with 11 bases sitting between them. This CDR3 is 16 amino acids long. CDR1 and CDR2 from the germline V gene are SGHTA and FQGNSA. The variable domain in full, completed from reference TRBV7-2 and TRBJ2-3, reads GAGVSQSPSNKVTEKGKDVELRCDPISGHTALYWYRQSLGQGLEFLIYFQGNSAPDKSGLPSDRFSAERTGGSVSTLTIQRTQQEDSAVYLCASSLATGSGTDTQYFGPGTRLTVL.